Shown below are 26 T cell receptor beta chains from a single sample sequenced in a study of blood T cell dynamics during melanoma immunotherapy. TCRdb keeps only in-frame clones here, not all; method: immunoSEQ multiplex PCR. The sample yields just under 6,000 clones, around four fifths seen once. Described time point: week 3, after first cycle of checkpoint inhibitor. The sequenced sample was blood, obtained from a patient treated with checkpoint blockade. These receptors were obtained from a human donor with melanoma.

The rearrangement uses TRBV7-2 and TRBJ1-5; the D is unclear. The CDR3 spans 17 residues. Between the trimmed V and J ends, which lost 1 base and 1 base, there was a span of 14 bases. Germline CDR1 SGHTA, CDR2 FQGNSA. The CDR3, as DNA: TGTGCCAGCAGCTTAGGGACCTCATACGGGAGCAATCAGCCCCAGCATTTT. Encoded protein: CASSLGTSYGSNQPQHF.

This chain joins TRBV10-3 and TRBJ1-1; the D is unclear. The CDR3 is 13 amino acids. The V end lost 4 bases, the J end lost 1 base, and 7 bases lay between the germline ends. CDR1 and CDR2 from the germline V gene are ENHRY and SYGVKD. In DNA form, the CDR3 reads TGTGCCATCAGTGGCCGGGAGAACACTGAAGCTTTCTTT. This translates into CAISGRENTEAFF.

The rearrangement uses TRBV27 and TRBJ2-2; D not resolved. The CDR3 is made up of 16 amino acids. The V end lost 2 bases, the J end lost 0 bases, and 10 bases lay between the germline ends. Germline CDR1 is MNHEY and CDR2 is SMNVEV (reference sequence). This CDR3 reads CASSLRLLTNTGELFF. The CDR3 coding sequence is TGTGCCAGCAGTTTACGTCTGCTTACGAACACCGGGGAGCTGTTTTTT.

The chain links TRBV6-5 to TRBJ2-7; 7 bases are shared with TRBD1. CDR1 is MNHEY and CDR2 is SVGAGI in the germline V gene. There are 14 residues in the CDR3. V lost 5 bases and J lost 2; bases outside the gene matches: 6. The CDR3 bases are TGTGCCAGCAGTCGTGAACAGGGGCCCTACGAGCAGTACTTC. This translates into CASSREQGPYEQYF.

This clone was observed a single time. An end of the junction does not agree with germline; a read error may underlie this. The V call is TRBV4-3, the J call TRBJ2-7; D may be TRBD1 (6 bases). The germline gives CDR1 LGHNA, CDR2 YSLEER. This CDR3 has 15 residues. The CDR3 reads CASSLNRDTSYAQYF. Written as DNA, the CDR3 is TGCGCCAGCAGCCTTAACCGGGACACGTCCTACGCGCAGTACTTC.

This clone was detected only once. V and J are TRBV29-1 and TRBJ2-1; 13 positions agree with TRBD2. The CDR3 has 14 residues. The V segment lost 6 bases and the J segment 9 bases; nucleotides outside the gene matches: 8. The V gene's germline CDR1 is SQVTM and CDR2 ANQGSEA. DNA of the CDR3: TGCAGCGTAACGGGACTAGCGGGAAGATCTGAGCAGTTCTTC. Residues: CSVTGLAGRSEQFF.

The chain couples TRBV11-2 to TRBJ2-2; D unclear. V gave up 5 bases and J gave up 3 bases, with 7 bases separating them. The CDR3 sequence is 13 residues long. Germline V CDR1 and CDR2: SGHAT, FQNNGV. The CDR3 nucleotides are TGTGCCAGCAGCCGATCGGACACCGGGGAGCTGTTTTTT. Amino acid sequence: CASSRSDTGELFF.

The CDR3 nucleotides are TGTGCCAGCAGCTGGCAGGGGGCTGTGGAGACCCAGTACTTC. Residues: CASSWQGAVETQYF. This chain uses TRBV2 with TRBJ2-5; 8 nucleotides line up with TRBD1. The junction had 8 bases not matched to a gene; V was cut back by 6 bases and J by 5 bases. The germline V gene has CDR1 SNHLY and CDR2 FYNNEI. The CDR3 is made up of 14 amino acids. Variable domain in full (rest from reference TRBV2 and TRBJ2-5): EPEVTQTPSHQVTQMGQEVILRCVPISNHLYFYWYRQILGQKVEFLVSFYNNEISEKSEIFDDQFSVERPDGSNFTLKIRSTKLEDSAMYFCASSWQGAVETQYFGPGTRLLVL.

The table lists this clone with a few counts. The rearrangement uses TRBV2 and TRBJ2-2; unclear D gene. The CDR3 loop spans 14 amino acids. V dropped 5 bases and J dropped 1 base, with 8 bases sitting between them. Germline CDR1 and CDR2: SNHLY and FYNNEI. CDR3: CASSPRQNTGELFF. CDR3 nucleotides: TGTGCCAGCAGTCCCCGACAGAACACCGGGGAGCTGTTTTTT.

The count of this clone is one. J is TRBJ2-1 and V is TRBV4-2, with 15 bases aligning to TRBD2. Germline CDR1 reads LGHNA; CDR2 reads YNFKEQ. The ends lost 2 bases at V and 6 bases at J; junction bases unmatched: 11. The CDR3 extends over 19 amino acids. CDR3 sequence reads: CASSQMGLAGGRFGNEQFF. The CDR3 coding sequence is TGTGCCAGCAGCCAAATGGGACTAGCGGGGGGACGATTTGGCAATGAGCAGTTCTTC.

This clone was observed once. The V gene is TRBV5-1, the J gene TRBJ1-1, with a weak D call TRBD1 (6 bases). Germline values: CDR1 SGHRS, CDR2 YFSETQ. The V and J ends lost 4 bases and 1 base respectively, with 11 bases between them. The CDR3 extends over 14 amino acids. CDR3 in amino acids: CASSPGTWNTEAFF. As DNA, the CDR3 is TGCGCCAGCAGCCCCGGGACATGGAACACTGAAGCTTTCTTT.

The CDR3 DNA reads as TGTGCCAGCAGTTACTCGGGGGTTAGCTCTGGAAACACCATATATTTT. Its translation: CASSYSGVSSGNTIYF. The chain recombines TRBV6-5 with TRBJ1-3, with a weak D call TRBD1 (5 bases). The V and J ends lost 0 bases and 0 bases respectively, with 9 bases between them. Germline loops: CDR1 MNHEY, CDR2 SVGAGI. This CDR3 is built from 16 residues.

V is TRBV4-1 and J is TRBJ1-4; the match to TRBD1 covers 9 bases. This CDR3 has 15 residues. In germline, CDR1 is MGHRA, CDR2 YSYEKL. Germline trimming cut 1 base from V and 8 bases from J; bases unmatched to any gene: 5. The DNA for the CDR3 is TGCGCCAGCAGCCAAGTGGGGACAGGGAAGGAAAAACTGTTTTTT. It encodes CASSQVGTGKEKLFF.

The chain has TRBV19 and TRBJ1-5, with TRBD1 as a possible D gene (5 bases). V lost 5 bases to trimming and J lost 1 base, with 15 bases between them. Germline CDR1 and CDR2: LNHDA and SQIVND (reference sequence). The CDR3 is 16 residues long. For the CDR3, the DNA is TGTGCCAGTAGTTTCGGGGGGAGGATCAGCAATCAGCCCCAGCATTTT. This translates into CASSFGGRISNQPQHF.

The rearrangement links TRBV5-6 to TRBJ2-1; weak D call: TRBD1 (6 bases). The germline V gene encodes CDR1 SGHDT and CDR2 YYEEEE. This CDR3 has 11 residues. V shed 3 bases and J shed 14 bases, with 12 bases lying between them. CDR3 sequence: CASSYTGSEFF. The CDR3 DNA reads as TGTGCCAGCAGCTACACAGGGTCGGAGTTCTTC.

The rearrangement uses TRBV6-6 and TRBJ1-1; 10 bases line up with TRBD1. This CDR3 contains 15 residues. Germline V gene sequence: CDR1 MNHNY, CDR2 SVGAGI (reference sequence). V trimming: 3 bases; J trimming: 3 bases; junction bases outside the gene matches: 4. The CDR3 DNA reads TGTGCCAGCAGTTATACGGACAGGGGGGACACTGAAGCTTTCTTT. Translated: CASSYTDRGDTEAFF.

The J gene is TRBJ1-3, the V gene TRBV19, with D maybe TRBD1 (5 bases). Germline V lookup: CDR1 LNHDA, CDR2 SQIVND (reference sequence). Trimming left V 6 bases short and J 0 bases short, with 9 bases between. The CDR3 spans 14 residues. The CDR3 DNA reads TGTGCCAGTAGCCCGACAGCCTCTGGAAACACCATATATTTT. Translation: CASSPTASGNTIYF.

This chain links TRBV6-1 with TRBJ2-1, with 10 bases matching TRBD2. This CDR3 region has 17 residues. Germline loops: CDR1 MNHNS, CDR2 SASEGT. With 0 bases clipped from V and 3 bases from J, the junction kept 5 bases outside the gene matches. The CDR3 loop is CASSEAWTSGVYNEQFF. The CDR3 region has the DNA TGTGCCAGCAGTGAAGCCTGGACTAGCGGAGTCTACAATGAGCAGTTCTTC.

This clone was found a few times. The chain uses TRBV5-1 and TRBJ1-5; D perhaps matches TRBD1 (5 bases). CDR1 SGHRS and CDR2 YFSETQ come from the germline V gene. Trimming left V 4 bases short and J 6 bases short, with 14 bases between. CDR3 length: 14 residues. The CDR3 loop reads CASSPTGTGQPQHF. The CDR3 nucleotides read TGCGCCAGCAGCCCCACCGGGACCGGTCAGCCCCAGCATTTT.

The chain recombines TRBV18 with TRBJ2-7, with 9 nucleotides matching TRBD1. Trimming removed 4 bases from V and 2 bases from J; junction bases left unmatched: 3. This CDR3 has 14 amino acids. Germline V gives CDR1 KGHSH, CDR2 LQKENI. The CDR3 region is CASSQGQGTYEQYF. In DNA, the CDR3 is TGTGCCAGCTCACAAGGACAGGGGACCTACGAGCAGTACTTC.

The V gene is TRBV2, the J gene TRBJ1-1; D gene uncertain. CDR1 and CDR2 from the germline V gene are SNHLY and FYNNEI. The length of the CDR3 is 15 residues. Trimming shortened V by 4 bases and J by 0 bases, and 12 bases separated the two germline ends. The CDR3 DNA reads TGTGCCAGCAGTGCTTTAGCCAACGTGAACACTGAAGCTTTCTTT. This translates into CASSALANVNTEAFF.

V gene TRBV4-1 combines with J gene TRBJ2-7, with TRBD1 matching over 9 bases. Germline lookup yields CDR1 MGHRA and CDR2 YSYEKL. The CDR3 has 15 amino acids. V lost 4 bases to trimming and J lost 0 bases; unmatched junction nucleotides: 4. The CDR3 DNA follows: TGCGCCAGCAGCCGGACAGGGGATCCCTCCTACGAGCAGTACTTC. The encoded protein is CASSRTGDPSYEQYF.

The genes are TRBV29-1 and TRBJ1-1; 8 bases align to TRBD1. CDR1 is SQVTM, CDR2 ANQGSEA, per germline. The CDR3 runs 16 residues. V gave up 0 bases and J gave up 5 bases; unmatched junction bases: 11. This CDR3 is CSVEDLQGASRTEAFF. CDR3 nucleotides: TGCAGCGTTGAAGATCTTCAGGGGGCGAGTAGGACTGAAGCTTTCTTT.

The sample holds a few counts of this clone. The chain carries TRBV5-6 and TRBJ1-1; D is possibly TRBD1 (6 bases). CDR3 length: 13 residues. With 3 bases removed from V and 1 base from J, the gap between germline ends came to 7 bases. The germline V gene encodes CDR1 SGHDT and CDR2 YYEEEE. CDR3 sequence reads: CASSWTENTEAFF. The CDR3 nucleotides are TGTGCCAGCAGCTGGACAGAGAACACTGAAGCTTTCTTT.

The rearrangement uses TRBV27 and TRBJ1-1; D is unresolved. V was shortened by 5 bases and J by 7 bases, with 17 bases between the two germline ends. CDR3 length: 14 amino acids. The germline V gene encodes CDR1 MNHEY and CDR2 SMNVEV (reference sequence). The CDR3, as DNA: TGTGCCAGCAGTCAGCAAGTGGGGAGTAATGAAGCTTTCTTT. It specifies CASSQQVGSNEAFF.

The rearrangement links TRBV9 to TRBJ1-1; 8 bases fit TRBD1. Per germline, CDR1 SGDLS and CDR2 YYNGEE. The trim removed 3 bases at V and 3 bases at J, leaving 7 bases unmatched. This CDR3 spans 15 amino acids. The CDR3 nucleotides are TGTGCCAGCAGCGGAGGGGAGGACAGGGACACTGAAGCTTTCTTT. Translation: CASSGGEDRDTEAFF.